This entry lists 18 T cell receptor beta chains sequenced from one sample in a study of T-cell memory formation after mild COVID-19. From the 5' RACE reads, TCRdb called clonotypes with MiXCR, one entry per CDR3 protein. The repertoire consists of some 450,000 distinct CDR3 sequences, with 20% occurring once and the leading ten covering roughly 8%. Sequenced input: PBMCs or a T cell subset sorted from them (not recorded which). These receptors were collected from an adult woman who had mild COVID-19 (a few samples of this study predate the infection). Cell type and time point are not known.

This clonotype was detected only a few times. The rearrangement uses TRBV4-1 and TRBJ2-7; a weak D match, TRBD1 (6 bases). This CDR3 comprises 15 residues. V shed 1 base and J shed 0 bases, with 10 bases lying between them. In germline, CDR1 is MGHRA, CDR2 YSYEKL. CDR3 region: CASSQVGQSSYEQYF. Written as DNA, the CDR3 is TGCGCCAGCAGCCAAGTAGGACAGAGCTCCTACGAGCAGTACTTC.

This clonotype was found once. The CDR3 DNA reads TGTGCCAGCTCTCCCGGGACAAGGGCCCTTTTGGACATTCAGTACTTC. It encodes CASSPGTRALLDIQYF. This chain connects TRBV18 to TRBJ2-4; the D gene is possibly TRBD1 (6 bases). Germline CDR1 is KGHSH and CDR2 is LQKENI. The V end lost 6 bases, the J end lost 8 bases, and 23 bases lay between the germline ends. This CDR3 is built from 16 residues.

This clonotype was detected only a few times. CDR3 sequence: CASSFLRNEQFF. For the CDR3, the DNA is TGTGCCAGCAGCTTTTTGCGGAATGAGCAGTTCTTC. The J gene is TRBJ2-1, the V gene TRBV5-6; D gene unclear. This CDR3 comprises 12 residues. V lost 2 bases, J lost 7 bases, and 7 bases lay in between. The germline V gene has CDR1 SGHDT and CDR2 YYEEEE.

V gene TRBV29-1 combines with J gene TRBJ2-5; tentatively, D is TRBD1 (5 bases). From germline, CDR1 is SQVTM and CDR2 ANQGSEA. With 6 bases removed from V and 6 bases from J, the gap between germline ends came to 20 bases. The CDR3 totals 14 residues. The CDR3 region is CSVPGWETGKTQYF. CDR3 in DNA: TGCAGCGTCCCAGGGTGGGAAACAGGAAAGACCCAGTACTTC. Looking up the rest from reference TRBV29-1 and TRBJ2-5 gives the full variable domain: SAVISQKPSRDICQRGTSLTIQCQVDSQVTMMFWYRQQPGQSLTLIATANQGSEATYESGFVIDKFPISRPNLTFSTLTVSNMSPEDSSIYLCSVPGWETGKTQYFGPGTRLLVL.

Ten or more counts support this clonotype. The CDR3 bases are TGTGCCTGGAGTTTTGGCTCGGGCGGGAGTTTTAAGGGAGAGACCCAGTACTTC. Its protein is CAWSFGSGGSFKGETQYF. The rearrangement joins TRBV30 to TRBJ2-5; 7 bases map to TRBD2. CDR3 length: 18 residues. The V gene's germline CDR1 is GTSNPN and CDR2 SVGIG (reference sequence). After removal of 2 bases from V and 4 bases from J, the junction contained 19 bases not matched to a gene. Together with reference TRBV30 and TRBJ2-5, the CDR3 gives the full variable domain: SQTIHQWPATLVQPVGSPLSLECTVEGTSNPNLYWYRQAAGRGLQLLFYSVGIGQISSEVPQNLSASRPQDRQFILSSKKLLLSDSGFYLCAWSFGSGGSFKGETQYFGPGTRLLVL.

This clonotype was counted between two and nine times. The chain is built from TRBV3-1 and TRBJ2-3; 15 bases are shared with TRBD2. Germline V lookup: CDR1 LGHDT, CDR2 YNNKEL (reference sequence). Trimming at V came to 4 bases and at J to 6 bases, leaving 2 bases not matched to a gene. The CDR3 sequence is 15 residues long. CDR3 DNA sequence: TGTGCCAGCAGCCGGGGGACTAGCGGGAGGGATACGCAGTATTTT. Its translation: CASSRGTSGRDTQYF.

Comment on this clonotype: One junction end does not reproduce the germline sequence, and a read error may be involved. The CDR3 DNA sequence: TGTGCCACCAGTGATTTTAGCGGGGACTCCTACAATGAGCAGGTCTTC. It codes for CATSDFSGDSYNEQVF. The gene calls are TRBV24-1 and TRBJ2-1; 8 bases are shared with TRBD2. The CDR3 is 16 amino acids. Looked up from germline, CDR1 is KGHDR and CDR2 is SFDVKD.

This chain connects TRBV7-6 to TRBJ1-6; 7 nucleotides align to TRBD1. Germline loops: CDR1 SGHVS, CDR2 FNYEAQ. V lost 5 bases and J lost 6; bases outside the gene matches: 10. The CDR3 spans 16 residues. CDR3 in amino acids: CASSPERGGSNSPLHF. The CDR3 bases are TGTGCCAGCAGCCCCGAGAGAGGGGGCTCTAATTCACCCCTCCACTTT.

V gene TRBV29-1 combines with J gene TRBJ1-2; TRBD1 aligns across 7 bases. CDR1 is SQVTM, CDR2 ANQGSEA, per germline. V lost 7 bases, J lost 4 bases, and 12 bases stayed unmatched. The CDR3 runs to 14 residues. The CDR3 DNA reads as TGCAGCGCTGCTGAACAGGGGCAACTCTATGGCTACACCTTC. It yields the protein CSAAEQGQLYGYTF.

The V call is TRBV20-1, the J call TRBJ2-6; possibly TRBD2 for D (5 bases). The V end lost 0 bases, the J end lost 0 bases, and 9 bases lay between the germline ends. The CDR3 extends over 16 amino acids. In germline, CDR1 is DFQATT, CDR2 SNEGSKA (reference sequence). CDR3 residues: CSARDPGGSGANVLTF. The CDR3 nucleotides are TGCAGTGCTAGAGACCCAGGAGGCTCTGGGGCCAACGTCCTGACTTTC.

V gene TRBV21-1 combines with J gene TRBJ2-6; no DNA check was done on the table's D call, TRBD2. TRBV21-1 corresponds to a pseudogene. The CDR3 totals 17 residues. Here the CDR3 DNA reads TGTGCCAGCAGCTCTCGGGCCTACCCGTTTGGGGCCAACGTCCTGACTTTC. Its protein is CASSSRAYPFGANVLTF.

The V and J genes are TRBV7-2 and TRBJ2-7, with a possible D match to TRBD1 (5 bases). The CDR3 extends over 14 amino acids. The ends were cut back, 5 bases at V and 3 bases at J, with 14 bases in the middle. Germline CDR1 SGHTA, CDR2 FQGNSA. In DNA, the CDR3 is TGTGCCAGCAGCAAAGACCAGGGATTCTACGAGCAGTACTTC. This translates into CASSKDQGFYEQYF.

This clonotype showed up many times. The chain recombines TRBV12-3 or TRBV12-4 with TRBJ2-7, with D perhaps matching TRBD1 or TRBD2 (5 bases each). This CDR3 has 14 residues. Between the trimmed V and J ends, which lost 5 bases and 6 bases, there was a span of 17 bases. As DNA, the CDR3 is TGTGCCAGCAGTGCTGGGGACGGCAGCTCCGAGCAGTACTTC. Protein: CASSAGDGSSEQYF.

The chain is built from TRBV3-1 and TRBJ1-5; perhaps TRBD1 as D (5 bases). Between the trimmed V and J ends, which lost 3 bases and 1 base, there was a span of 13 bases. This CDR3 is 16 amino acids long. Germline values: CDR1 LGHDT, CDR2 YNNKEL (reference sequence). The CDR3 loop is CASSHSQGRSNQPQHF. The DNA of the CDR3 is TGTGCCAGCAGCCATTCGCAGGGCAGGAGCAATCAGCCCCAGCATTTT.

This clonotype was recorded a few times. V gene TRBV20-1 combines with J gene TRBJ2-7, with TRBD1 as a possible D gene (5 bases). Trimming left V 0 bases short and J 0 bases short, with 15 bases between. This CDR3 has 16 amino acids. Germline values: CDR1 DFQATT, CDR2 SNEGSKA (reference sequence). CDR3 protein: CSARDWRQSDSYEQYF. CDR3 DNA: TGCAGTGCTAGAGATTGGCGACAGTCCGACTCCTACGAGCAGTACTTC.

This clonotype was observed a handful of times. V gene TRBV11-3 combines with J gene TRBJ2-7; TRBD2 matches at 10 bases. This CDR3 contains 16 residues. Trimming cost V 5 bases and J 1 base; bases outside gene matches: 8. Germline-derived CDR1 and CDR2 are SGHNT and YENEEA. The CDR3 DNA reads TGTGCCAGCAGCCATCCTAGCGGGAGTTCTTCCTACGAGCAGTACTTC. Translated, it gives CASSHPSGSSSYEQYF.

The CDR3 here is CSATKKSTGELFF. The CDR3 DNA reads as TGCAGTGCTACCAAGAAGTCCACCGGGGAGCTGTTTTTT. V is TRBV20-1 and J is TRBJ2-2; no clear D gene. Germline assignment: CDR1 DFQATT and CDR2 SNEGSKA (reference sequence). V lost 4 bases and J 4 bases, leaving 10 bases between the germline ends. The CDR3 sequence is 13 residues long.

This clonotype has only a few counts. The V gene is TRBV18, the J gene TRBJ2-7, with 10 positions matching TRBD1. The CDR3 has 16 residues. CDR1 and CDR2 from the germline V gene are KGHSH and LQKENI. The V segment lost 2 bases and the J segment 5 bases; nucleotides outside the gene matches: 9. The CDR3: CASSPGIGTGEDEQYF. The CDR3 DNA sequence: TGTGCCAGCTCACCAGGGATCGGGACAGGGGAGGACGAGCAGTACTTC.